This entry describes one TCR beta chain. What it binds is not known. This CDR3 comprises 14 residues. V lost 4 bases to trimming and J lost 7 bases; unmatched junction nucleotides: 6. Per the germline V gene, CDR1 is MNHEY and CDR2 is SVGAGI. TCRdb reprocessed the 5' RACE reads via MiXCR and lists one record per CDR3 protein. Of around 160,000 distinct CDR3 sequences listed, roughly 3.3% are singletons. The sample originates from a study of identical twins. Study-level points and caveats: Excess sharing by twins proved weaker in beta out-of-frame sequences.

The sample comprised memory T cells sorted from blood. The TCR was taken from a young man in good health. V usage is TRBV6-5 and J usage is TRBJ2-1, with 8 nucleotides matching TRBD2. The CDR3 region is CASSSSGSWNEQFF. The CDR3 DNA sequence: TGTGCCAGCAGTTCGAGCGGGAGCTGGAATGAGCAGTTCTTC.